The rows below give T cell receptor beta chains drawn from one sample of a study of blood T cell repertoires in COVID-19. Clones were sequenced by immunoSEQ multiplex PCR, and TCRdb holds only the in-frame ones, with some missing. The data show approximately 290,000 clones, around nine tenths seen once. Sequencing was done on a sample of peripheral blood. These receptors all stem from a woman in her fifties or sixties with acute or convalescent COVID-19. The CDR3 runs from the conserved cysteine through the conserved F or W. Fields, in order: V gene, D gene, clone size, J gene, CDR3 protein, CDR3 DNA. D genes are given only for firm matches. Not all rows give a size; the values are once, few, many and, for expanded clones, a class.

TRBV5-6,NA,NA,TRBJ2-1,CASSLGESYEQFF,TGTGCCAGCAGCTTGGGTGAGAGTTATGAGCAGTTCTTC
TRBV5-4,TRBD1,NA,TRBJ2-2,CASSLQGPNTGELFF,TGTGCCAGCAGCTTACAGGGGCCGAACACCGGGGAGCTGTTTTTT
TRBV4-1,TRBD1,NA,TRBJ2-7,CASSQVQGQGYEQYF,TGCGCCAGCAGCCAAGTCCAAGGACAGGGCTACGAGCAGTACTTC
TRBV29-1,NA,NA,TRBJ2-7,CSVEDLSSYEQYF,TGCAGCGTTGAAGATCTTAGTAGTTACGAGCAGTACTTC
TRBV5-4,TRBD1,NA,TRBJ2-7,CASSLATGDVTEQYF,TGTGCCAGCAGCTTGGCCACAGGGGATGTAACCGAGCAGTACTTC
TRBV27,TRBD2,few,TRBJ2-1,CASSSLGAGGHNEQFF,TGTGCCAGCAGCTCTCTCGGCGCGGGGGGGCACAATGAGCAGTTCTTC
TRBV27,TRBD1,NA,TRBJ1-6,CASSPRTGASSYNSPLHF,TGTGCCAGCAGTCCCCGGACAGGGGCGAGCTCCTATAATTCACCCCTCCACTTT
TRBV12-3/TRBV12-4,NA,NA,TRBJ1-1,CASSLSPGTEAFF,TGTGCCAGCAGTTTGTCTCCAGGGACTGAAGCTTTCTTT
TRBV7-2,TRBD1,NA,TRBJ2-5,CASSARDRAPETQYF,TGTGCCAGCAGCGCCCGGGACAGGGCTCCAGAGACCCAGTACTTC
TRBV14,TRBD1,NA,TRBJ2-6,CASSPTGTGSSSGANVLTF,TGTGCCAGCAGCCCCACCGGGACAGGGAGCAGCTCTGGGGCCAACGTCCTGACTTTC
TRBV3-1/TRBV3-2,TRBD2,NA,TRBJ2-1,CASSQAFGRRGDEQFF,TGTGCCAGCAGCCAAGCGTTCGGACGTCGGGGGGATGAGCAGTTCTTC
TRBV3-1/TRBV3-2,TRBD1,NA,TRBJ2-3,CASSQQRTGATQYF,TGTGCCAGCAGCCAACAACGGACAGGAGCTACGCAGTATTTT
TRBV7-2,NA,NA,TRBJ1-2,CASSLVGQGGGYTF,TGTGCCAGCAGCTTAGTGGGGCAGGGTGGAGGCTACACCTTC
TRBV27,NA,NA,TRBJ2-2,CASRQRWNTGELFF,TGTGCCAGCAGACAGCGGTGGAACACCGGGGAGCTGTTTTTT